Each of the 19 T cell receptor beta chains below was sequenced from the same sample in a study of OX40 agonist ivuxolimab in advanced cancers. The method was immunoSEQ multiplex PCR; TCRdb's version includes in-frame clones alone and lacks a portion of them. The sample carries approximately 60,000 clones, about 87% recorded once. Sequences were derived from CD4+ or CD8+ T cells sorted from blood, sampled in a trial of the OX40 agonist ivuxolimab. These receptors were obtained from an adult with an advanced solid tumor such as melanoma, head and neck, liver or kidney cancer.

This chain joins TRBV19 and TRBJ2-7; no clear D gene. This CDR3 has 12 residues. The V gene lost 1 base and the J gene lost 5 bases, with 6 bases spanning the gap. CDR1 and CDR2 (germline): LNHDA, SQIVND (reference sequence). CDR3 sequence (DNA): TGTGCCAGTAGTATAGGTCGAAACGAGCAGTACTTC. The encoded protein is CASSIGRNEQYF.

This clone was observed a single time. V is TRBV9 and J is TRBJ2-3, with TRBD2 identical over 8 bases. The CDR3 is made up of 16 amino acids. CDR1 is SGDLS, CDR2 YYNGEE, per germline. Unmatched junction bases numbered 7, after V lost 0 bases and J lost 4 bases. The CDR3 protein is CASSVEPGGASDTQYF. The DNA for the CDR3 is TGTGCCAGCAGCGTAGAGCCCGGGGGGGCCTCAGATACGCAGTATTTT.

The chain employs TRBV7-2 and TRBJ1-4, with a possible D match to TRBD1 (5 bases). Germline V lookup: CDR1 SGHTA, CDR2 FQGNSA. V gave up 0 bases and J gave up 12 bases, with 14 bases separating them. This CDR3 is 14 amino acids long. This CDR3 reads CASSLARGGGELFF. The DNA of the CDR3 is TGTGCCAGCAGCTTAGCAAGGGGAGGTGGAGAACTGTTTTTT. Full variable domain (outside the CDR3, taken from reference TRBV7-2 and TRBJ1-4): GAGVSQSPSNKVTEKGKDVELRCDPISGHTALYWYRQSLGQGLEFLIYFQGNSAPDKSGLPSDRFSAERTGGSVSTLTIQRTQQEDSAVYLCASSLARGGGELFFGSGTQLSVL.

This clone was seen only once. The V gene is TRBV7-9, the J gene TRBJ1-1; TRBD1 aligns across 7 bases. Germline assignment: CDR1 SEHNR and CDR2 FQNEAQ (reference sequence). CDR3 length equals 15 residues. The trim removed 6 bases at V and 4 bases at J, leaving 11 bases unmatched. CDR3 DNA: TGTGCCAGCAGGCAACACCGCGACAGGGCCACTGAAGCTTTCTTT. Translation: CASRQHRDRATEAFF.

The rearrangement links TRBV2 to TRBJ1-4; 8 nucleotides match TRBD1. There are 14 residues in the CDR3. With 4 bases clipped from V and 8 bases from J, the junction kept 6 bases outside the gene matches. Germline CDR1 SNHLY, CDR2 FYNNEI. The DNA of the CDR3 is TGTGCCAGCAGTGGAGAGACAGGGGTCGAAAAACTGTTTTTT. Translated: CASSGETGVEKLFF.

The chain employs TRBV7-2 and TRBJ1-6; no clear D. V lost 7 bases and J 6 bases, leaving 13 bases between the germline ends. The CDR3 is 14 residues long. The germline gives CDR1 SGHTA, CDR2 FQGNSA. The CDR3 sequence: CASTRLGVNSPLHF. CDR3 nucleotide sequence: TGTGCCAGCACCCGATTAGGCGTTAATTCACCCCTCCACTTT.

V and J are TRBV6-1 and TRBJ1-5, with a tentative D call TRBD1 (6 bases). V was shortened by 2 bases and J by 6 bases, with 11 bases between the two germline ends. Germline V CDR1 and CDR2: MNHNS, SASEGT. The CDR3 covers 14 residues. The CDR3 here is CASSERGGSQPQHF. The CDR3 nucleotides are TGTGCCAGCAGTGAAAGGGGGGGCAGTCAGCCCCAGCATTTT.

This clone appeared once. The V and J genes are TRBV5-1 and TRBJ2-2, with 9 bases identical to TRBD1. Germline-derived CDR1 and CDR2 are SGHRS and YFSETQ. The CDR3 runs 17 residues. J was trimmed by 4 bases and V by 0 bases; bases with no gene match: 7. CDR3 sequence: CASSLGAGTGITGELFF. The CDR3, as DNA: TGCGCCAGCAGCTTGGGAGCAGGGACAGGGATCACCGGGGAGCTGTTTTTT.

The J gene is TRBJ2-5, the V gene TRBV11-2, with D possibly matching TRBD1 (6 bases). Germline lookup yields CDR1 SGHAT and CDR2 FQNNGV. The V and J ends lost 7 bases and 6 bases respectively, with 15 bases between them. The CDR3 is made up of 13 amino acids. The CDR3 DNA sequence: TGTGCCAGCACCAAGGTGGGGGCAAAGACCCAGTACTTC. Translated: CASTKVGAKTQYF.

Details on this clone: Other DNA sequences in the sample encode the same CDR3. The chain combines TRBV7-3 with TRBJ2-6, with 9 bases fitting TRBD1. The CDR3 contains 17 residues. Germline V gives CDR1 SGHTA, CDR2 FQGTGA. J gave up 3 bases and V 3 bases, and 6 bases lay outside the gene matches. The CDR3 is CASSFTGTGSGANVLTF. The CDR3 nucleotides read TGTGCCAGCAGCTTCACCGGGACAGGGAGTGGGGCCAACGTCCTGACTTTC.

The chain couples TRBV11-3 to TRBJ2-5, with D possibly TRBD2 on 6 matching bases. The V and J ends lost 1 base and 5 bases respectively, with 14 bases between them. Germline-derived CDR1 and CDR2 are SGHNT and YENEEA. The CDR3 has 15 amino acids. DNA for the CDR3: TGTGCCAGCAGCTTAGGACCTCAGGAGGGGGAGACCCAGTACTTC. It yields the protein CASSLGPQEGETQYF.

The V call is TRBV7-3, the J call TRBJ2-3; D is uncertain. V was clipped by 5 bases and J by 6 bases, with 9 bases between them. This CDR3 is 12 amino acids long. Germline CDR1 and CDR2: SGHTA and FQGTGA. This chain's CDR3 is CASSATGDTQYF. The CDR3 region has the DNA TGTGCCAGCAGCGCCACTGGGGATACGCAGTATTTT. The full variable domain, completed using reference TRBV7-3 and TRBJ2-3, is GAGVSQTPSNKVTEKGKYVELRCDPISGHTALYWYRQSLGQGPEFLIYFQGTGAADDSGLPNDRFFAVRPEGSVSTLKIQRTERGDSAVYLCASSATGDTQYFGPGTRLTVL.

The chain carries TRBV10-1 and TRBJ2-7; maybe TRBD1 (5 bases). V was cut by 5 bases and J by 6 bases, with 11 bases left in between. Germline CDR1 is WNHNN and CDR2 is SYGVQD (reference sequence). The CDR3 spans 12 residues. CDR3 nucleotide sequence: TGCGCCAGCAGTTTTCAGGGCGGCGAGCAGTACTTC. It yields the protein CASSFQGGEQYF.

This clone was observed a single time. V gene TRBV25-1 combines with J gene TRBJ2-1, with D possibly TRBD1 on 6 matching bases. This CDR3 spans 13 amino acids. CDR1 and CDR2 (germline): MGHDK, SYGVNS. Trimming left V 2 bases short and J 11 bases short, with 13 bases between. The CDR3 DNA reads as TGTGCCAGCAGTGAAGGCGCTGGACAGAAGCAGTTCTTC. This encodes CASSEGAGQKQFF. Full variable domain (remainder filled in from reference TRBV25-1 and TRBJ2-1): EADIYQTPRYLVIGTGKKITLECSQTMGHDKMYWYQQDPGMELHLIHYSYGVNSTEKGDLSSESTVSRIRTEHFPLTLESARPSHTSQYLCASSEGAGQKQFFGPGTRLTVL.

Worth noting for this clone: An end of the junction differs from the germline gene, which may be a read error. This chain joins TRBV6-6 and TRBJ2-7; D is perhaps TRBD1 (5 bases). This CDR3 comprises 12 residues. Germline V gene lookup returns CDR1 MNHNY and CDR2 SVGAGI (reference sequence). CDR3 sequence (DNA): TGTGCCAGCAGTTACTTACAGACAGCAAAGTCCTTC. Translation gives CASSYLQTAKSF.

The chain combines TRBV6-5 with TRBJ2-7; D call uncertain. V gave up 4 bases and J gave up 13 bases, with 17 bases separating them. The CDR3 covers 12 residues. Germline CDR1 MNHEY, CDR2 SVGAGI. CDR3: CASSSDPVSQYF. The CDR3 region has the DNA TGTGCCAGCAGTTCGGACCCCGTTAGCCAATACTTC.

V and J are TRBV18 and TRBJ2-5; 15 bases agree with TRBD2. The CDR3 totals 17 residues. Looked up from germline, CDR1 is KGHSH and CDR2 is LQKENI. J gave up 1 base and V 0 bases, and 0 bases lay outside the gene matches. DNA of the CDR3: TGTGCCAGCTCACCACCGGGACTAGCGGGGGGCCAAGAGACCCAGTACTTC. Protein sequence: CASSPPGLAGGQETQYF. Full variable domain (remainder filled in from reference TRBV18 and TRBJ2-5): NAGVMQNPRHLVRRRGQEARLRCSPMKGHSHVYWYRQLPEEGLKFMVYLQKENIIDESGMPKERFSAEFPKEGPSILRIQQVVRGDSAAYFCASSPPGLAGGQETQYFGPGTRLLVL.

This chain links TRBV28 with TRBJ2-1; 13 nucleotides line up with TRBD2. CDR3 size: 15 residues. CDR1 is MDHEN and CDR2 is SYDVKM in the germline V gene. Trimming cost V 6 bases and J 8 bases; bases outside gene matches: 7. The CDR3: CASSSLAGGPYEQFF. The CDR3 DNA reads as TGTGCCAGCAGCTCACTAGCGGGAGGGCCCTATGAGCAGTTCTTC.

J is TRBJ2-5 and V is TRBV2; 7 bases match TRBD2. J was trimmed by 4 bases and V by 4 bases; bases with no gene match: 12. There are 16 residues in the CDR3. Per germline, CDR1 SNHLY and CDR2 FYNNEI. The CDR3 here is CASSAVPAGATETQYF. In nucleotides, the CDR3 is TGTGCCAGCAGTGCAGTACCGGCGGGAGCTACAGAGACCCAGTACTTC.